The rows below give T cell receptor beta chains drawn from one sample of a study of CD4 T cells in relation to SARS-CoV-2 and coronaviruses. These receptors have no identified antigens. Clones were read by immunoSEQ multiplex PCR, and TCRdb kept only the in-frame ones, dropping some. The sample has roughly 30,000 clones, about 80% seen once. Sequences were obtained from CD4+ T cells from PBMCs, cultured in vitro. The receptors were sampled from a human donor in good health. Each CDR3 is given with its conserved first and last residue. Each record gives: clone size, D gene, J gene, V gene, CDR3 DNA, CDR3 protein. D genes are given only for firm matches. Only some rows state a clone size, as once, few, many or a class for expanded clones.

clone size: .; D gene: TRBD2; J gene: TRBJ2-7; V gene: TRBV7-3; CDR3 DNA: TGTGCCAGCAGCTTCGGGGGGTCCCCCCCTCTCTACGAGCAGTACTTC; CDR3 protein: CASSFGGSPPLYEQYF
clone size: once; D gene: TRBD1; J gene: TRBJ1-5; V gene: TRBV7-8; CDR3 DNA: TGTGCCAGCAGCTCTACGACAGGGATCCGGCAGCCCCAGCATTTT; CDR3 protein: CASSSTTGIRQPQHF
clone size: .; D gene: TRBD1; J gene: TRBJ1-5; V gene: TRBV7-3; CDR3 DNA: TGTGCCAGCAGCATTCACGGACAGGGACCCAATCAGCCCCAGCATTTT; CDR3 protein: CASSIHGQGPNQPQHF
clone size: .; D gene: .; J gene: TRBJ2-7; V gene: TRBV28; CDR3 DNA: TGTGCCAGCAGTCCTATCCTCAGGGGGGACGAGCAGTACTTC; CDR3 protein: CASSPILRGDEQYF
clone size: .; D gene: TRBD2; J gene: TRBJ2-2; V gene: TRBV30; CDR3 DNA: TGTGCCTGGAGTTCAGGACTAGCGAACACCGGGGAGCTGTTTTTT; CDR3 protein: CAWSSGLANTGELFF
clone size: .; D gene: TRBD2; J gene: TRBJ2-3; V gene: TRBV3-1/TRBV3-2; CDR3 DNA: TGTGCCAGCGGACCACTTCCGGGAGGGCGAACAGATACGCAGTATTTT; CDR3 protein: CASGPLPGGRTDTQYF
clone size: .; D gene: TRBD2; J gene: TRBJ2-2; V gene: TRBV9; CDR3 DNA: TGTGCCAGCAGCCCTACTAGCGGGGGGGCGAACACCGGGGAGCTGTTTTTT; CDR3 protein: CASSPTSGGANTGELFF
clone size: .; D gene: .; J gene: TRBJ2-7; V gene: TRBV30; CDR3 DNA: TGTGCCTGGAGTCCCGGAGTCTACGAGCAGTACTTC; CDR3 protein: CAWSPGVYEQYF
clone size: .; D gene: TRBD1; J gene: TRBJ2-3; V gene: TRBV10-2; CDR3 DNA: TGCGCCAGCAGGGAAACGACAGGGTCGGGAGATACGCAGTATTTT; CDR3 protein: CASRETTGSGDTQYF
clone size: .; D gene: .; J gene: TRBJ2-7; V gene: TRBV3-1/TRBV3-2; CDR3 DNA: TGTGCCAGCAGCCATAGCCCCGGGGCCCCCTACGAGCAGTACTTC; CDR3 protein: CASSHSPGAPYEQYF
clone size: .; D gene: TRBD2; J gene: TRBJ2-2; V gene: TRBV27; CDR3 DNA: TGTGCCAGCAGCCACAGCGGGAGGGCCCTTGTGTCCACCGGGGAGCTGTTTTTT; CDR3 protein: CASSHSGRALVSTGELFF
clone size: few; D gene: .; J gene: TRBJ1-1; V gene: TRBV3-1/TRBV3-2; CDR3 DNA: TGTGCCAGCAGTTCTTGGACTGAAGCTTTCTTT; CDR3 protein: CASSSWTEAFF
clone size: .; D gene: .; J gene: TRBJ2-1; V gene: TRBV1; CDR3 DNA: TGCACCAGCAGCCACCTCACCCCCGGGACTAGCGGGAGGAGGGCAGGGAATGAGCAGTTCTTC; CDR3 protein: CTSSHLTPGTSGRRAGNEQFF
clone size: .; D gene: .; J gene: TRBJ1-2; V gene: TRBV5-6; CDR3 DNA: TGTGCCAGCAGCTTGGAAAGGGACTACAGGAACTATGGCTACACCTTC; CDR3 protein: CASSLERDYRNYGYTF
clone size: .; D gene: .; J gene: TRBJ1-2; V gene: TRBV6-4; CDR3 DNA: TGTGCCAGCAGTGACTCTAGCGGCAGGGGCTACACCTTC; CDR3 protein: CASSDSSGRGYTF
clone size: .; D gene: .; J gene: TRBJ2-2; V gene: TRBV4-2; CDR3 DNA: TGTGCCAGCAGCCGTCAGGGAGGCACCGGGGAGCTGTTTTTT; CDR3 protein: CASSRQGGTGELFF
clone size: .; D gene: TRBD1; J gene: TRBJ1-2; V gene: TRBV7-9; CDR3 DNA: TGTGCCAGCACCCTGGGACAGGGCAGCTATGGCTACACCTTC; CDR3 protein: CASTLGQGSYGYTF
clone size: .; D gene: .; J gene: TRBJ2-1; V gene: TRBV12-3/TRBV12-4; CDR3 DNA: TGTGCCAGCAGTTTAGCGGACCTGTCCCAGTTCTTC; CDR3 protein: CASSLADLSQFF
clone size: .; D gene: TRBD1; J gene: TRBJ2-2; V gene: TRBV7-2; CDR3 DNA: TGTGCCAGCAGCCAAAGACAGGGGGCGCTCACCGGGGAGCTGTTTTTT; CDR3 protein: CASSQRQGALTGELFF
clone size: .; D gene: .; J gene: TRBJ1-2; V gene: TRBV12-3/TRBV12-4; CDR3 DNA: TGTGCCAGCAGTTTGATGGTTTTAGGTGGCTACACCTTC; CDR3 protein: CASSLMVLGGYTF
clone size: .; D gene: TRBD2; J gene: TRBJ2-1; V gene: TRBV25-1; CDR3 DNA: TGTGCCAGCAGCCGACTAGCCGGTGATGAGCAGTTCTTC; CDR3 protein: CASSRLAGDEQFF
clone size: once; D gene: .; J gene: TRBJ2-5; V gene: TRBV9; CDR3 DNA: TGTGCCAGCAGCGTAGGAAGGGGGGAGACCCAGTACTTC; CDR3 protein: CASSVGRGETQYF
clone size: .; D gene: .; J gene: TRBJ2-3; V gene: TRBV9; CDR3 DNA: TGTGCCAGCAGCGTAGCGGACGGGACGCAGTATTTT; CDR3 protein: CASSVADGTQYF
clone size: .; D gene: .; J gene: TRBJ2-7; V gene: TRBV21-1; CDR3 DNA: TGTGCCAGCAGCATTGGGACTAGCGGGGGCTACGAGCAGTACTTC; CDR3 protein: CASSIGTSGGYEQYF
clone size: .; D gene: .; J gene: TRBJ1-3; V gene: TRBV6-2/TRBV6-3; CDR3 DNA: TGTGCCAGCAGTTACTCGACGGCAGCACGGGGCACTGGAAACACCATATATTTT; CDR3 protein: CASSYSTAARGTGNTIYF